The source of this TCR beta chain is a study of human CD4 T cells and Enterobacteriaceae. Ex vivo total memory CD4+ cells were sequenced at deep level. Using immunoSEQ multiplex PCR, the repertoire was profiled, and TCRdb retains in-frame clones only, with some absent. Here the sample spans 27,000 or so clones, 70% to 90% being singletons. As regards this clone: Its antigen is undetermined.

The memory gate held CD4+ cells that were not CD45RA+CCR7+CD95- naive cells, over 98% pure. Sorting first excluded CD8+, CD14+, CD16+, CD56+, CD19+ and CD25-bright cells. The study's findings and limits: Ex vivo clonotype reactivity was inferred only by sequence matching.

The germline CDR1 and CDR2 sequences are SGDLS and YYNGEE. The V end was cut by 0 bases, the J end by 0 bases, with 10 bases between. The CDR3 has 16 amino acids. The chain recombines TRBV9 with TRBJ2-1; D call uncertain. The sample consisted of memory CD4+ T cells from blood. The receptor was isolated from a human donor in good health. CDR3: CASSVGGWSSYNEQFF. CDR3 sequence (DNA): TGTGCCAGCAGCGTAGGTGGGTGGAGCTCCTACAATGAGCAGTTCTTC.